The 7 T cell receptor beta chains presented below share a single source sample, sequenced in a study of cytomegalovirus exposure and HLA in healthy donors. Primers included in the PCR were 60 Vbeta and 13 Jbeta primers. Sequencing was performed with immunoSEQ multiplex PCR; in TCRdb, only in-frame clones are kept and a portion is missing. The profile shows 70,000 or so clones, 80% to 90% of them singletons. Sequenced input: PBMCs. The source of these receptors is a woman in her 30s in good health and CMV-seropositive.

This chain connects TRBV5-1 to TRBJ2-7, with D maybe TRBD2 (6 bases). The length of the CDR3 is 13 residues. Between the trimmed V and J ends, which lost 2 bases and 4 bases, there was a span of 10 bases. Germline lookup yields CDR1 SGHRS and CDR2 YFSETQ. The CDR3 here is CASSLSGAYEQYF. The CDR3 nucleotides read TGCGCCAGCAGCTTATCGGGAGCTTACGAGCAGTACTTC.

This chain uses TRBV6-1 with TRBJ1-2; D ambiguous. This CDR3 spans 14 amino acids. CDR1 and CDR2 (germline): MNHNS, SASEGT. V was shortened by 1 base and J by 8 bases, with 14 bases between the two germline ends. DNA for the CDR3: TGTGCCAGCAGTGAAGGTCCGGGGTCGGGAGGCTACACCTTC. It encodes CASSEGPGSGGYTF.

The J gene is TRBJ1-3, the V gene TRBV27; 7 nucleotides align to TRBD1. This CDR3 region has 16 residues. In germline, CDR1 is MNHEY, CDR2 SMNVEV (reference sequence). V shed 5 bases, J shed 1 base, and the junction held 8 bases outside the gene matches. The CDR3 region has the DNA TGTGCCAGCAGTCTAGCTGAGGGACAGTCTGGAAACACCATATATTTT. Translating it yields CASSLAEGQSGNTIYF.

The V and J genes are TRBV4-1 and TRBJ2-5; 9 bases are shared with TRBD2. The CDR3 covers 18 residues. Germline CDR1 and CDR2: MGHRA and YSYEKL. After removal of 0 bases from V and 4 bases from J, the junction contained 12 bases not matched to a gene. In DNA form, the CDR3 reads TGCGCCAGCAGCCAAGAGGGGGCGGGAGGGCCCGGGGGAGAGACCCAGTACTTC. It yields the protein CASSQEGAGGPGGETQYF.

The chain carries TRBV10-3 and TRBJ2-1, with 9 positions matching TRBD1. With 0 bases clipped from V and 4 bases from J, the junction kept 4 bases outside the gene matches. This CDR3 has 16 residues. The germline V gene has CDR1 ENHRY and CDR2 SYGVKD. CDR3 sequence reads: CAISESTGGLYNEQFF. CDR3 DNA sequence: TGTGCCATCAGTGAGTCTACAGGGGGCTTGTACAATGAGCAGTTCTTC.

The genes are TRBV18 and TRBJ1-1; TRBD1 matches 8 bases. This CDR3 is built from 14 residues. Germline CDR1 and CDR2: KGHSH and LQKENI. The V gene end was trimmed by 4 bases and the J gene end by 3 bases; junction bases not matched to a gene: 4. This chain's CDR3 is CASSRQGRDTEAFF. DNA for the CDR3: TGTGCCAGCTCACGACAGGGGAGAGACACTGAAGCTTTCTTT.

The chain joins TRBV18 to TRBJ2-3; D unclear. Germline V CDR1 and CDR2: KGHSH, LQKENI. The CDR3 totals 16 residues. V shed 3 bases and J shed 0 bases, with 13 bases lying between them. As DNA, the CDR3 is TGTGCCAGCTCACCGCCGGTTCTATCCAGCACAGATACGCAGTATTTT. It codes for CASSPPVLSSTDTQYF.